The 23 T cell receptor beta chains below all came from one sample that was sequenced in a study of blood T cell repertoires in COVID-19. The table came from immunoSEQ multiplex PCR; TCRdb's copy has only in-frame clones and leaves some out. The sample yields some 200,000 clones, around 80% seen once. Sequences were obtained from peripheral blood. These TCRs come from a woman older than 75 with active or convalescent COVID-19.

This clone was detected once. Other DNA sequences in the same sample also yield this CDR3. The chain is built from TRBV5-1 and TRBJ2-5; 12 bases are a match to TRBD2. Germline V gives CDR1 SGHRS, CDR2 YFSETQ. CDR3 size: 15 residues. V gave up 0 bases and J gave up 5 bases; unmatched junction bases: 2. Here the CDR3 reads CASSLGLAGGETQYF. The CDR3 nucleotides read TGCGCCAGCAGCTTGGGGCTAGCGGGGGGGGAGACCCAGTACTTC.

Notes on this clone: Other DNA sequences in this specimen translate into the identical CDR3. V usage is TRBV2 and J usage is TRBJ2-7; possible D gene TRBD1, 6 bases. Trimming removed 6 bases from V and 4 bases from J, with 10 bases in between. This CDR3 region has 12 residues. The V gene's germline CDR1 is SNHLY and CDR2 FYNNEI. CDR3 in amino acids: CASSAQGYEQYF. CDR3 DNA sequence: TGTGCCAGCAGCGCACAGGGTTACGAGCAGTACTTC.

The chain carries TRBV6-6 and TRBJ2-3; no definite D call. The CDR3 loop spans 12 amino acids. The ends were cut back, 6 bases at V and 2 bases at J, with 6 bases in the middle. Germline CDR1 reads MNHNY; CDR2 reads SVGAGI (reference sequence). The CDR3 sequence is CASSPSTDTQYF. CDR3 nucleotide sequence: TGTGCCAGCAGCCCTTCCACAGATACGCAGTATTTT.

A word on this clone: Compared with germline, one end of the junction differs, possibly owing to a read error. The chain joins TRBV18 to TRBJ2-5; 8 bases agree with TRBD2. CDR3 length: 15 residues. Germline lookup yields CDR1 KGHSH and CDR2 LQKENI. The CDR3 coding sequence is TGTGCCAGCTCCCCACCGGGGGGGGCGCAAGAGACCCAGTACTTC. Protein product: CASSPPGGAQETQYF.

The chain uses TRBV29-1 and TRBJ2-5, with D possibly matching TRBD2 (6 bases). Germline loops: CDR1 SQVTM, CDR2 ANQGSEA. This CDR3 has 13 residues. The V and J ends lost 7 bases and 4 bases respectively, with 16 bases between them. The CDR3 nucleotides read TGCAGCGGCCTAGGTTACGGGAGAGAGACCCAGTACTTC. It translates to CSGLGYGRETQYF.

The chain couples TRBV27 to TRBJ2-7; 14 nucleotides match TRBD2. The CDR3 extends over 18 amino acids. CDR1 and CDR2 from the germline V gene are MNHEY and SMNVEV (reference sequence). V trimming: 6 bases; J trimming: 4 bases; junction bases outside the gene matches: 14. In nucleotides, the CDR3 is TGTGCCAGCAGCGTAGCCGGGACTAGCGGGAGCATCGGGTACGAGCAGTACTTC. Translated, it gives CASSVAGTSGSIGYEQYF.

The chain employs TRBV3-1 (or the pseudogene TRBV3-2) and TRBJ2-7; 7 bases map to TRBD2. The germline V gene has CDR1 LGHDT and CDR2 YNNKEL (reference sequence). The V segment lost 5 bases and the J segment 4 bases; nucleotides outside the gene matches: 5. CDR3 size: 13 residues. DNA of the CDR3: TGTGCCAGCAGCACTCCGGGGGGTTACGAGCAGTACTTC. Translation gives CASSTPGGYEQYF.

This CDR3 reads CSVPKGAQGSGTQYF. The DNA of the CDR3 is TGCAGCGTTCCTAAGGGGGCACAGGGCTCGGGGACCCAGTACTTC. This chain uses TRBV29-1 with TRBJ2-5; TRBD1 aligns across 7 bases. This CDR3 region has 15 residues. V shed 5 bases, J shed 7 bases, and the junction held 16 bases outside the gene matches. Germline V gene lookup returns CDR1 SQVTM and CDR2 ANQGSEA.

The chain carries TRBV7-9 and TRBJ1-3; TRBD1 might be the D (6 bases). The CDR3 is made up of 14 amino acids. Between the trimmed V and J ends, which lost 5 bases and 4 bases, there was a span of 12 bases. Germline V gene lookup returns CDR1 SEHNR and CDR2 FQNEAQ (reference sequence). DNA of the CDR3: TGTGCCAGCAGCCTATCCGGACAGGGAAACACCATATATTTT. Translating gives CASSLSGQGNTIYF.

This clone has just a few counts. J is TRBJ2-7 and V is TRBV20-1; perhaps TRBD2 as D (6 bases). The CDR3 loop spans 14 amino acids. V lost 3 bases to trimming and J lost 7 bases, with 19 bases between them. Germline CDR1 and CDR2: DFQATT and SNEGSKA (reference sequence). As DNA, the CDR3 is TGCAGTGCTAGTACCGGGAGTCCCTATGAGGAGCAGTACTTC. This translates into CSASTGSPYEEQYF.

The rearrangement joins TRBV19 to TRBJ2-3; D possibly corresponds to TRBD1 (7 bases). Germline lookup yields CDR1 LNHDA and CDR2 SQIVND (reference sequence). There are 15 residues in the CDR3. V lost 7 bases to trimming and J lost 2 bases, with 16 bases between them. CDR3 sequence: CASTRGTLYTDTQYF. The CDR3 coding sequence is TGTGCCAGTACCAGGGGGACTCTCTACACAGATACGCAGTATTTT.

The rearrangement uses TRBV25-1 and TRBJ1-6; perhaps TRBD1 as D (5 bases). V lost 2 bases, J lost 3 bases, and 11 bases lay in between. The CDR3 has 16 residues. Germline V gene data show CDR1 as MGHDK and CDR2 as SYGVNS. The CDR3 nucleotides read TGTGCCAGCAGTGAAGTACGGGGGTTCTATAATTCACCCCTCCACTTT. Amino acids: CASSEVRGFYNSPLHF.

This chain connects TRBV7-6 to TRBJ2-7; perhaps TRBD1 as D (5 bases). Germline values: CDR1 SGHVS, CDR2 FNYEAQ. This CDR3 spans 15 amino acids. Deletions cut 2 bases from V and 0 bases from J, with 11 bases between. The CDR3 reads CASSLRTTASYEQYF. Here the CDR3 DNA reads TGTGCCAGCAGCTTACGGACGACAGCCTCCTACGAGCAGTACTTC.

This clone was detected a few times. The chain has TRBV5-4 and TRBJ1-2; TRBD1 might be the D (5 bases). The CDR3 is 14 residues long. V lost 1 base and J lost 1, with 8 bases in between. Germline lookup yields CDR1 SGHNT and CDR2 YYREEE (reference sequence). The CDR3 region has the DNA TGTGCCAGCAGCTTGTTGACAGTTAACTATGGCTACACCTTC. As protein: CASSLLTVNYGYTF.

The J gene is TRBJ2-3, the V gene TRBV6-5; D is ambiguous. Germline V lookup: CDR1 MNHEY, CDR2 SVGAGI. This CDR3 contains 11 residues. Deletions cut 4 bases from V and 4 bases from J, with 3 bases between. The CDR3 DNA follows: TGTGCCAGCAGTTCCGCAGATACGCAGTATTTT. Amino acids: CASSSADTQYF.

V and J are TRBV6-5 and TRBJ2-5, with D perhaps matching TRBD1 (5 bases). Between the trimmed V and J ends, which lost 3 bases and 5 bases, there was a span of 19 bases. CDR1 MNHEY and CDR2 SVGAGI come from the germline V gene. This CDR3 contains 16 residues. CDR3 protein: CASSYITGAGRETQYF. CDR3 sequence (DNA): TGTGCCAGCAGTTATATAACAGGTGCTGGACGGGAGACCCAGTACTTC.

The rearrangement links TRBV19 to TRBJ2-4, with 9 bases aligning to TRBD1. The junction had 3 bases not matched to a gene; V was cut back by 3 bases and J by 6 bases. CDR1 is LNHDA, CDR2 SQIVND, per germline (reference sequence). The CDR3 totals 14 residues. The CDR3 region has the DNA TGTGCCAGTAGTATGGGACAGGGTGGAAACATTCAGTACTTC. Its translation: CASSMGQGGNIQYF.

In DNA, the CDR3 is TGTGCCAGCAGCCACCGGGACAGGGAGTTTGGAGATACGCAGTATTTT. It encodes CASSHRDREFGDTQYF. The chain links TRBV3-1 (or the pseudogene TRBV3-2) to TRBJ2-3, with 9 bases fitting TRBD1. Germline V CDR1 and CDR2: LGHDT, YNNKEL (reference sequence). V lost 3 bases, J lost 5 bases, and 9 bases stayed unmatched. The CDR3 has 16 amino acids.

In this sample, this clone turned up a few times. CDR3: CASSAGAALAKNIQYF. The CDR3 coding sequence is TGTGCCAGCAGCGCTGGGGCAGCCTTAGCCAAAAACATTCAGTACTTC. The chain links TRBV11-1 to TRBJ2-4; D is possibly TRBD1 (5 bases). CDR3 size: 16 residues. Trimming pared 5 bases from V and 0 bases from J, leaving 14 bases between. CDR1 SGHAT and CDR2 FQDESV come from the germline V gene (reference sequence).

J is TRBJ2-5 and V is TRBV6-5, with D possibly TRBD1 on 6 matching bases. Trimming took 2 bases from V and 2 from J, leaving 15 bases between them. This CDR3 spans 16 amino acids. Per germline, CDR1 MNHEY and CDR2 SVGAGI. CDR3 amino acids: CASSYGDRLGQETQYF. In DNA form, the CDR3 reads TGTGCCAGCAGTTACGGAGACAGGCTCGGGCAAGAGACCCAGTACTTC.

This chain connects TRBV6-6 to TRBJ1-6; 7 positions agree with TRBD1. The junction had 4 bases not matched to a gene; V was cut back by 4 bases and J by 7 bases. Germline CDR1 MNHNY, CDR2 SVGAGI (reference sequence). This CDR3 has 14 amino acids. The CDR3 protein is CASSWTGENSPLHF. The DNA for the CDR3 is TGTGCCAGCAGTTGGACAGGTGAAAATTCACCCCTCCACTTT.

The J gene is TRBJ2-4, the V gene TRBV2; 11 bases agree with TRBD1. The junction had 4 bases not matched to a gene; V was cut back by 4 bases and J by 8 bases. The CDR3 is 14 residues long. The germline V gene has CDR1 SNHLY and CDR2 FYNNEI. The CDR3 nucleotides are TGTGCCAGCAGTGGGACAGGGGGCGGGTACATTCAGTACTTC. This translates into CASSGTGGGYIQYF. The entire variable domain, with the rest obtained from reference TRBV2 and TRBJ2-4, is as follows: EPEVTQTPSHQVTQMGQEVILRCVPISNHLYFYWYRQILGQKVEFLVSFYNNEISEKSEIFDDQFSVERPDGSNFTLKIRSTKLEDSAMYFCASSGTGGGYIQYFGAGTRLSVL.

V usage is TRBV19 and J usage is TRBJ1-5; TRBD1 agrees at 9 bases. V gave up 4 bases and J gave up 6 bases; unmatched junction bases: 10. The CDR3 length is 16 residues. Germline values: CDR1 LNHDA, CDR2 SQIVND (reference sequence). The CDR3 loop is CASSKQGAEKVQPQHF. CDR3 bases: TGTGCCAGTAGTAAACAGGGGGCAGAGAAGGTTCAGCCCCAGCATTTT.